These 3 T cell receptor beta chains were all obtained from the same sample, sequenced in a study of identifying expanded T cells in peripheral blood. Clones were sequenced by immunoSEQ multiplex PCR, and TCRdb holds only the in-frame ones, with some missing. The repertoire holds tens of thousands of clones, with approximately 82% as singletons. Sequenced input: blood. The receptor set was obtained from a person between 18 and 70 years old in good health.

The V and J genes are TRBV18 and TRBJ2-4; 15 nucleotides align to TRBD2. The CDR3 loop spans 19 amino acids. The V segment lost 3 bases and the J segment 0 bases; nucleotides outside the gene matches: 6. The germline V gene encodes CDR1 KGHSH and CDR2 LQKENI. The CDR3 loop is CASSPYGTSGGLAKNIQYF. The CDR3 nucleotides are TGTGCCAGCTCACCCTATGGGACTAGCGGGGGGCTAGCCAAAAACATTCAGTACTTC.

V and J are TRBV5-1 and TRBJ2-5, with TRBD1 identical over 12 bases. V lost 5 bases to trimming and J lost 1 base; unmatched junction nucleotides: 3. Looked up from germline, CDR1 is SGHRS and CDR2 is YFSETQ. There are 15 residues in the CDR3. This CDR3 is CASRPGQGAQETQYF. DNA for the CDR3: TGCGCCAGCAGACCGGGACAGGGGGCCCAAGAGACCCAGTACTTC.

This chain uses TRBV7-2 with TRBJ2-3; TRBD2 matches at 9 bases. Germline CDR1 reads SGHTA; CDR2 reads FQGNSA. The CDR3 consists of 15 residues. The V and J ends lost 3 bases and 3 bases, in that order; junction bases with no gene match: 4. The CDR3 nucleotides are TGTGCCAGCAGCTTCCCGGGACTAGCAACAGATACGCAGTATTTT. It specifies CASSFPGLATDTQYF. Full variable domain (missing parts from reference TRBV7-2 and TRBJ2-3): GAGVSQSPSNKVTEKGKDVELRCDPISGHTALYWYRQSLGQGLEFLIYFQGNSAPDKSGLPSDRFSAERTGGSVSTLTIQRTQQEDSAVYLCASSFPGLATDTQYFGPGTRLTVL.